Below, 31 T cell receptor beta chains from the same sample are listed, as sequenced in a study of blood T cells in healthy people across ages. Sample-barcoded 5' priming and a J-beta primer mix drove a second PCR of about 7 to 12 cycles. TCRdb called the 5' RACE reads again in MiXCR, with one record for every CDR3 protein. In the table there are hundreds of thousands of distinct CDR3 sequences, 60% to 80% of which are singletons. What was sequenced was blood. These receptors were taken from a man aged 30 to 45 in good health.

The CDR3 DNA reads TGCAGTGCTCGTCCTAGCGGGGGTGTCCAAGAGACCCAGTACTTC. Its translation: CSARPSGGVQETQYF. The chain uses TRBV20-1 and TRBJ2-5; 10 bases are shared with TRBD2. This CDR3 is 15 amino acids long. The germline V gene has CDR1 DFQATT and CDR2 SNEGSKA (reference sequence). V shed 5 bases and J 1 base; nucleotides not matched to a gene: 7.

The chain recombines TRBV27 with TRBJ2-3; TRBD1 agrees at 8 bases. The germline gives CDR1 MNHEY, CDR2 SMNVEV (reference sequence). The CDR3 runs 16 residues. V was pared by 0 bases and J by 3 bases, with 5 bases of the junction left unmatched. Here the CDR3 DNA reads TGTGCCAGCAGTTTATCATGGACAGGGTTTACAGATACGCAGTATTTT. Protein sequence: CASSLSWTGFTDTQYF.

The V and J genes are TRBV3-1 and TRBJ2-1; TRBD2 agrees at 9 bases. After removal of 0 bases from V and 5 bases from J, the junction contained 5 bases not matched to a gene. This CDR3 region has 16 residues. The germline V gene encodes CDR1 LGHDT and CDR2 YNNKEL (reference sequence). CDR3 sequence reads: CASSQDTGGGDNEQFF. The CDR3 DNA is TGTGCCAGCAGCCAAGATACTGGCGGGGGGGACAATGAGCAGTTCTTC.

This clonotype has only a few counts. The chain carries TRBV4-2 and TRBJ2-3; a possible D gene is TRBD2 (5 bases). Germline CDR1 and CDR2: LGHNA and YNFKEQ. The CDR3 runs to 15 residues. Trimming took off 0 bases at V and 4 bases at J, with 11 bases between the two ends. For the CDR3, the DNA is TGTGCCAGCAGCCAAGAAAACCGGGGTGCAGATACGCAGTATTTT. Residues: CASSQENRGADTQYF.

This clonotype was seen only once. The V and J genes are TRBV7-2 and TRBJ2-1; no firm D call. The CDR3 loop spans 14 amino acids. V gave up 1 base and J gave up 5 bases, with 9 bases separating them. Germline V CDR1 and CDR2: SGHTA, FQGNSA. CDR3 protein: CASSLGPFNNEQFF. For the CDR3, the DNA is TGTGCCAGCAGCTTAGGGCCGTTCAACAATGAGCAGTTCTTC.

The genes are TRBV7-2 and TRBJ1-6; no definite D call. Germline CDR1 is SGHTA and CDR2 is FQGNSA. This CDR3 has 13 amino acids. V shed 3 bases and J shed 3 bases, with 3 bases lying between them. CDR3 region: CASSLDYNSPLHF. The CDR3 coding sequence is TGTGCCAGCAGCTTGGACTATAATTCACCCCTCCACTTT.

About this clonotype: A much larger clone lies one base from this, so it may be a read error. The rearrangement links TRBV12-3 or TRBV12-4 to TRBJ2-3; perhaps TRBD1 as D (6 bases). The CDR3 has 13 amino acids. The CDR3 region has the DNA TGTGCCAGCAGTAGGGGACAAACAGATACGCGGTATTTT. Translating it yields CASSRGQTDTRYF.

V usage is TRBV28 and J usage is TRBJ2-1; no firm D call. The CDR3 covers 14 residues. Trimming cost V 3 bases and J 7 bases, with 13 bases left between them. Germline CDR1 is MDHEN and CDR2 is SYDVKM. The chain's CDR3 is CASSFARSGNEQFF. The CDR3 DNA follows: TGTGCCAGCAGTTTCGCCAGGAGTGGGAATGAGCAGTTCTTC.

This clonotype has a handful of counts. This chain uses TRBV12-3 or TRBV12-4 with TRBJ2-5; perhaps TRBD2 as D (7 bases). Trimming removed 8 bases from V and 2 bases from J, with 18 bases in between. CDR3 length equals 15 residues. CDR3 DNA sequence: TGTGCCAGCGCCCTCTGGAGGGGGGGGCAAGAGACCCAGTACTTC. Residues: CASALWRGGQETQYF.

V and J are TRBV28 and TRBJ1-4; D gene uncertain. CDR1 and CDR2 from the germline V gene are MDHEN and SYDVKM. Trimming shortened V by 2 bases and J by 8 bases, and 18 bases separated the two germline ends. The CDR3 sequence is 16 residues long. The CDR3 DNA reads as TGTGCCAGCAGTTTACCAAGTTTTGGGTTTAGGGAAAAACTGTTTTTT. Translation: CASSLPSFGFREKLFF.

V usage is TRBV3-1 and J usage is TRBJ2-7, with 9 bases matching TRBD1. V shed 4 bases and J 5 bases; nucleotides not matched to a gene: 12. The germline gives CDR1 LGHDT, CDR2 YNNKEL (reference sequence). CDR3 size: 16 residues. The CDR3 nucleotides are TGTGCCAGCAGCCCACGTCCCGGGACAGGGAAGCACGAGCAGTACTTC. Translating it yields CASSPRPGTGKHEQYF.

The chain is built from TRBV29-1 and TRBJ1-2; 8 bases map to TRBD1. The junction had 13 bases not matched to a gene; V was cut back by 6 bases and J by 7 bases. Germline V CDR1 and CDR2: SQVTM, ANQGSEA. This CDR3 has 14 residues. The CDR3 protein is CSVRTGPGRGGYTF. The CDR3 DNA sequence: TGCAGCGTCCGGACAGGGCCCGGGAGAGGTGGCTACACCTTC.

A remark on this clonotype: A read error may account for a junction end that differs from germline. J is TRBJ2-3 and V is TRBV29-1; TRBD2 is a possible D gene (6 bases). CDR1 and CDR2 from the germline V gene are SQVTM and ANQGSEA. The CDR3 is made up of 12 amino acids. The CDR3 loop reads CSVGTGGETQYF. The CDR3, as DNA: TGCAGCGTTGGGACCGGCGGGGAGACCCAGTACTTT.

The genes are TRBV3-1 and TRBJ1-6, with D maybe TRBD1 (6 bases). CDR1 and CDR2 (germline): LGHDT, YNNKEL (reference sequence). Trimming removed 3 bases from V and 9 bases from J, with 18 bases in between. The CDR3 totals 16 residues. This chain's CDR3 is CASSHAGQSRVSPLHF. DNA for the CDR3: TGTGCCAGCAGCCACGCCGGACAGTCCCGGGTTTCACCCCTCCACTTT.

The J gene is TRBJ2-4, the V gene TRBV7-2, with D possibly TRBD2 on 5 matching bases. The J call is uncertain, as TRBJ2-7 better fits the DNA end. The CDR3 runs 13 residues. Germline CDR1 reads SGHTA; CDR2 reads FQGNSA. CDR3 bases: TGTGCCAGCACAGGAGGACCAGGCTACGAGCAGTACTTC. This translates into CASTGGPGYEQYF.

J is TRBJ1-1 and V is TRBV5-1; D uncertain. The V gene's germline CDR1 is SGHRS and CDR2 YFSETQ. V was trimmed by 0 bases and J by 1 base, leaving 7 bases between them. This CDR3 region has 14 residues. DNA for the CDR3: TGCGCCAGCAGCTTGGGGCTGACGAACACTGAAGCTTTCTTT. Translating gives CASSLGLTNTEAFF.

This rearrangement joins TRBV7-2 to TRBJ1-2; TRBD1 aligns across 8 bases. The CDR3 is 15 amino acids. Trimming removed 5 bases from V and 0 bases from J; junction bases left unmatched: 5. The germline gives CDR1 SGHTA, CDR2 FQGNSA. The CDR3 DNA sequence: TGTGCCAGCAGCCCCTCGGGACAGGCTAACTATGGCTACACCTTC. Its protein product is CASSPSGQANYGYTF. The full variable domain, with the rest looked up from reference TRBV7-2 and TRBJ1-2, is GAGVSQSPSNKVTEKGKDVELRCDPISGHTALYWYRQSLGQGLEFLIYFQGNSAPDKSGLPSDRFSAERTGGSVSTLTIQRTQQEDSAVYLCASSPSGQANYGYTFGSGTRLTVV.

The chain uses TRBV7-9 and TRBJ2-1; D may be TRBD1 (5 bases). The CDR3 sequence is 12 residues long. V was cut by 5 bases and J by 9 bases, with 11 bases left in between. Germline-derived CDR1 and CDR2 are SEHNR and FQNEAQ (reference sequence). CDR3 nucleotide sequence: TGTGCCAGCAGCGCCCAGGGAAGTGAGCAGTTCTTC. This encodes CASSAQGSEQFF.

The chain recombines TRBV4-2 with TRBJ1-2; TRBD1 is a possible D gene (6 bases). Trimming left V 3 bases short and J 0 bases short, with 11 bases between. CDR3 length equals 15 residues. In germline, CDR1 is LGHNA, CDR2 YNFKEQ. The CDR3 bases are TGTGCCAGCAGCCAGACAGGAGACACTAACTATGGCTACACCTTC. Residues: CASSQTGDTNYGYTF.

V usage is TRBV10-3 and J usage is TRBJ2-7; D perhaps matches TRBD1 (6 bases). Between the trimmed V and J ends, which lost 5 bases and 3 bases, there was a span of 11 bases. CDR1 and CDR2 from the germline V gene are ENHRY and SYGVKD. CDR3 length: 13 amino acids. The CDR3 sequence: CAISKGHDYEQYF. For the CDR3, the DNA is TGTGCCATCAGTAAGGGACACGACTACGAGCAGTACTTC.

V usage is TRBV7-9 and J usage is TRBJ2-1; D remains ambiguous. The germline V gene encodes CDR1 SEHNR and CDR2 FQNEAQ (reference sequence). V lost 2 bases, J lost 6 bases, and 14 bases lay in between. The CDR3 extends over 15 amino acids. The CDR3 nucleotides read TGTGCCAGCAGCTTAATGGGTGACTGGTCCAATGAGCAGTTCTTC. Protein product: CASSLMGDWSNEQFF.

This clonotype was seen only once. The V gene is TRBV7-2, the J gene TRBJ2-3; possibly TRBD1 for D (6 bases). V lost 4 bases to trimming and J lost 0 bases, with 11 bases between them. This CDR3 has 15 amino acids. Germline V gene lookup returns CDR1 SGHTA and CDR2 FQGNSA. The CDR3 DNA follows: TGTGCCAGCAGCTCTACAGGGCAAAGCACAGATACGCAGTATTTT. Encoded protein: CASSSTGQSTDTQYF. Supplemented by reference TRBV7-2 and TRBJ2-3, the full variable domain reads GAGVSQSPSNKVTEKGKDVELRCDPISGHTALYWYRQSLGQGLEFLIYFQGNSAPDKSGLPSDRFSAERTGGSVSTLTIQRTQQEDSAVYLCASSSTGQSTDTQYFGPGTRLTVL.

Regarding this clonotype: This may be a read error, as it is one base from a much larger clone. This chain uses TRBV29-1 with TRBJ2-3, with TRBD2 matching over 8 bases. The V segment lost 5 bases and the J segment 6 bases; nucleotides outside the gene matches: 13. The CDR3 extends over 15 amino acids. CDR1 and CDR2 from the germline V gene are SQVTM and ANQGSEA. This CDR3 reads CSVQRTIGGVDTQYF. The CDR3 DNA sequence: TGCAGCGTTCAGAGGACTATCGGGGGGGTCGATACGCAGTATTTT.

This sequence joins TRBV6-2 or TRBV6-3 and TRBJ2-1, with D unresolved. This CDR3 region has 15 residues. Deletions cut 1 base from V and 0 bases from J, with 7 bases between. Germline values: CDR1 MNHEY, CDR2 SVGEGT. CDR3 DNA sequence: TGTGCCAGCAGTTACTTTAGAAGCTCCTACAATGAGCAGTTCTTC. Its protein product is CASSYFRSSYNEQFF.

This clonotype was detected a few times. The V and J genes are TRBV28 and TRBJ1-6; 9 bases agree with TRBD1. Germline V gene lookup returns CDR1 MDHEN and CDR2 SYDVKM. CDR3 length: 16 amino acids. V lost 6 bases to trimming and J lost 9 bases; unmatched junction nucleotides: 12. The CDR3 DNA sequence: TGTGCCAGCAGCCGCCCAACAGACAGGGGGTTTTCACCCCTCCACTTT. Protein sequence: CASSRPTDRGFSPLHF.

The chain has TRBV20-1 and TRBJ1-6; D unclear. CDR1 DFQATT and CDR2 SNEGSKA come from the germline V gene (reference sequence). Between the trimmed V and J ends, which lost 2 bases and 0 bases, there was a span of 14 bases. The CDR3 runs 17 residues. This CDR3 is CSARSSTLSSYNSPLHF. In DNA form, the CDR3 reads TGCAGTGCTAGATCTTCCACCCTGAGCTCCTATAATTCACCCCTCCACTTT.

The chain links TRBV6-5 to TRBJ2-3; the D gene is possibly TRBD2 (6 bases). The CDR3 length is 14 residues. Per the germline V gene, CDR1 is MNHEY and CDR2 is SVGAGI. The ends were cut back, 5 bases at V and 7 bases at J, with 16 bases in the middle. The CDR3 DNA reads TGTGCCAGCAGTCCGGCCCGACTAGTGCATACGCAGTATTTT. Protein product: CASSPARLVHTQYF.

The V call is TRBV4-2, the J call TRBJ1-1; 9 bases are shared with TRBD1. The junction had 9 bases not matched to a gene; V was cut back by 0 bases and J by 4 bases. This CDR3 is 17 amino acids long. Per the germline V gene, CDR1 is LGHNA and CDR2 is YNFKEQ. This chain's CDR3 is CASSQEGTGTGSTEAFF. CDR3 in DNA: TGTGCCAGCAGCCAAGAAGGAACCGGGACAGGGAGCACTGAAGCTTTCTTT.

CDR3 coding DNA: TGTGCCAGCAGCCCGATACTAGCGGTAGAGACCCAGTTCTTC. As protein: CASSPILAVETQFF. This chain uses TRBV7-2 with TRBJ2-1, with TRBD2 matching 8 bases. V gave up 5 bases and J gave up 13 bases; unmatched junction bases: 13. The CDR3 runs 14 residues. The germline CDR1 and CDR2 sequences are SGHTA and FQGNSA.

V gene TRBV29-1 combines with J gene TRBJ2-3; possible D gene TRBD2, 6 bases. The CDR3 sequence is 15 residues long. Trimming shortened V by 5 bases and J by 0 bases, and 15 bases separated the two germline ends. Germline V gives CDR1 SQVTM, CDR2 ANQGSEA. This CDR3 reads CSVRGRGSSTDTQYF. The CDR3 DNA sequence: TGCAGCGTTAGAGGGCGGGGTAGTAGCACAGATACGCAGTATTTT.

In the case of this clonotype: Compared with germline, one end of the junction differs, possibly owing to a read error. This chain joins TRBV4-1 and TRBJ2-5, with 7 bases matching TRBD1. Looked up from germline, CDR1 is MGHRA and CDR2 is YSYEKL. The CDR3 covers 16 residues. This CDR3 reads CASSQDYQTGWETQYF. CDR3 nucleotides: TGCGCCAGTAGCCAAGATTATCAGACAGGGTGGGAGACCCAGTACTTC.